Listed here are 30 T cell receptor beta chains from one sample, sequenced in a study of regulatory T cells in long-lasting Graves disease (dated by TCRdb to the early 2020s). The intended sense of this specimen's time point label: persistent/refractory GD, antithyroid drugs over 5 years with positive TRAb. For both TCR sequencing and RNA sequencing, RNA was extracted from PBMCs in TRIzol. The library was prepared using multiplex PCR. Sequencing relied on an Illumina HiSeq 4000. CDR3 regions were amplified by Arm-PCR with iRepertoire HTBI primers to construct TCR beta libraries. TCRdb itself trimmed the public reads at Q25 with fastp, ran MiXCR and retained productive beta chains. Rows are combined by CDR3 protein, so each entry shows the most common genes and DNA. The sample table lists around 340,000 distinct CDR3 sequences, roughly 21% of them with a count of one. The ten largest clones represent about 29% of the sample.

The starting material was peripheral blood mononuclear cells (PBMCs), obtained when the disease was refractory, from a patient treated with antithyroid drugs. All receptors come from a female donor with Graves disease.

V usage is TRBV27 and J usage is TRBJ2-7; 8 nucleotides match TRBD1. The J segment lost 2 bases and the V segment lost 0 bases, leaving 6 bases of the junction unmatched. Germline V gives CDR1 MNHEY, CDR2 SMNVEV (reference sequence). This CDR3 contains 16 residues. The chain's CDR3 is CASSLSYRGSPYEQYF. The CDR3 DNA reads TGTGCCAGCAGTTTATCGTACAGGGGGAGTCCCTACGAGCAGTACTTC.

This clonotype was counted between two and nine times. The chain carries TRBV18 and TRBJ2-1; D may be TRBD2 (5 bases). V lost 0 bases, J lost 8 bases, and 14 bases lay in between. Germline values: CDR1 KGHSH, CDR2 LQKENI. This CDR3 is built from 15 residues. The chain's CDR3 is CASSPPGPQADEQFF. In nucleotides, the CDR3 is TGTGCCAGCTCACCACCGGGCCCCCAAGCGGATGAGCAGTTCTTC.

This clonotype was recorded a few times. The V call is TRBV13, the J call TRBJ2-7; tentative D call: TRBD1 (6 bases). CDR1 is PRHDT and CDR2 is FYEKMQ in the germline V gene (reference sequence). V lost 1 base, J lost 1 base, and 11 bases lay in between. The CDR3 runs 15 residues. CDR3 in DNA: TGTGCCAGCAGCTTAGAGGTGCAGGGGTCCTACGAGCAGTACTTC. Translation gives CASSLEVQGSYEQYF.

This clonotype has only a few counts. The chain uses TRBV6-2 or TRBV6-3 and TRBJ2-3, with 10 nucleotides matching TRBD2. V was clipped by 0 bases and J by 5 bases; unmatched bases: 2. Looked up from germline, CDR1 is MNHEY and CDR2 is SVGEGT. This CDR3 has 15 residues. The CDR3 here is CASSYSGTSVDTQYF. CDR3 DNA sequence: TGTGCCAGCAGTTACTCCGGGACTAGCGTAGATACGCAGTATTTT.

This clonotype was observed at least ten times. The chain has TRBV11-2 and TRBJ2-7; D possibly uses TRBD1 or TRBD2 (5 bases each). The CDR3 has 17 residues. The germline CDR1 and CDR2 sequences are SGHAT and FQNNGV. V lost 0 bases, J lost 2 bases, and 17 bases lay in between. As DNA, the CDR3 is TGTGCCAGCAGCTTAGACCAGCCGGGACCTTGGGCCTACGAGCAGTACTTC. Protein: CASSLDQPGPWAYEQYF.

Regarding this clonotype: Just one base apart from a much larger clone, this may be a read error. The chain uses TRBV19 and TRBJ2-5, with TRBD2 matching over 14 bases. CDR1 LNHDA and CDR2 SQIVND come from the germline V gene (reference sequence). CDR3 length: 16 amino acids. The trim removed 7 bases at V and 4 bases at J, leaving 8 bases unmatched. The CDR3 sequence is CASTPLGLAGGETQYF. The CDR3 DNA reads TGTGCCAGTACCCCACTCGGACTAGCGGGAGGAGAGACCCAGTACTTC.

This clonotype has ten or more counts. The rearrangement uses TRBV7-2 and TRBJ1-2; D not certain. This CDR3 spans 18 amino acids. Germline V gene data show CDR1 as SGHTA and CDR2 as FQGNSA. V was clipped by 2 bases and J by 0 bases, with 19 bases between them. The CDR3 reads CASSLTAPTPGANYGYTF. DNA for the CDR3: TGTGCCAGCAGCTTAACGGCCCCGACTCCTGGGGCTAACTATGGCTACACCTTC.

This clonotype was detected ten times or more. V and J are TRBV27 and TRBJ1-1; no clear D. Per the germline V gene, CDR1 is MNHEY and CDR2 is SMNVEV (reference sequence). The V gene lost 2 bases and the J gene lost 2 bases, with 9 bases spanning the gap. The CDR3 is 14 residues long. The CDR3 DNA reads TGTGCCAGCAGTTTAATCCGAACCAACACTGAAGCTTTCTTT. Translated, it gives CASSLIRTNTEAFF.

There are many counts of this clonotype. The V call is TRBV11-2, the J call TRBJ2-7; 10 bases line up with TRBD1. The V and J ends lost 6 bases and 4 bases, in that order; junction bases with no gene match: 6. This CDR3 has 14 amino acids. CDR1 and CDR2 (germline): SGHAT, FQNNGV. The CDR3 coding sequence is TGTGCCAGCAGAAAACCGGGACAGGGGTACGAGCAGTACTTC. Translating gives CASRKPGQGYEQYF.

This clonotype was counted between two and nine times. The chain carries TRBV20-1 and TRBJ2-7, with 9 bases identical to TRBD2. CDR1 DFQATT and CDR2 SNEGSKA come from the germline V gene (reference sequence). The V gene end was trimmed by 7 bases and the J gene end by 4 bases; junction bases not matched to a gene: 14. The CDR3 totals 15 residues. In nucleotides, the CDR3 is TGCAGTGTCATAGCGGGAGACACCCCTCTATACGAGCAGTACTTC. Translated, it gives CSVIAGDTPLYEQYF.

This clonotype was recorded at least ten times. This chain connects TRBV28 to TRBJ2-5; 12 positions agree with TRBD2. J lost 8 bases, V lost 7 bases, and 11 bases had no gene match. The CDR3 spans 15 residues. Germline loops: CDR1 MDHEN, CDR2 SYDVKM. The CDR3 DNA reads TGTGCCAGCATGGTGTGGCTAGCGGGAGGGAGTACCCAGTACTTC. The encoded protein is CASMVWLAGGSTQYF.

The chain employs TRBV20-1 and TRBJ2-2, with 12 bases fitting TRBD2. Trimming at V came to 6 bases and at J to 6 bases, leaving 17 bases not matched to a gene. There are 18 residues in the CDR3. Germline V gives CDR1 DFQATT, CDR2 SNEGSKA (reference sequence). The CDR3 here is CSASRGGPGLAGSGELFF. The CDR3 bases are TGCAGTGCGAGTAGAGGAGGACCGGGACTAGCGGGCTCCGGGGAGCTGTTTTTT.

The sample holds many counts of this clonotype. Here the CDR3 reads CSARGWSGNTEAFF. The CDR3 region has the DNA TGCAGTGCTAGAGGATGGTCGGGAAACACTGAAGCTTTCTTT. The chain uses TRBV20-1 and TRBJ1-1; D gene ambiguous. Trimming cost V 1 base and J 2 bases, with 11 bases left between them. CDR3 length equals 14 residues. Germline CDR1 and CDR2: DFQATT and SNEGSKA (reference sequence).

The V gene is TRBV14, the J gene TRBJ1-1, with unresolved D. The CDR3 runs to 16 residues. Looked up from germline, CDR1 is SGHDN and CDR2 is FVKESK. Trimming removed 5 bases at V and 2 bases at J, with 18 bases between. CDR3 protein: CASSKAPATINTEAFF. CDR3 coding DNA: TGTGCCAGCAGCAAAGCCCCGGCCACCATTAACACTGAAGCTTTCTTT. Full variable domain (outside the CDR3, taken from reference TRBV14 and TRBJ1-1): EAGVTQFPSHSVIEKGQTVTLRCDPISGHDNLYWYRRVMGKEIKFLLHFVKESKQDESGMPNNRFLAERTGGTYSTLKVQPAELEDSGVYFCASSKAPATINTEAFFGQGTRLTVV.

The CDR3 sequence: CASSLGLGTSGGEQFF. Written as DNA, the CDR3 is TGTGCCAGCAGCTTAGGTCTCGGGACTAGCGGGGGAGAGCAGTTCTTC. The chain recombines TRBV7-2 with TRBJ2-1; 14 bases line up with TRBD2. The CDR3 is 16 amino acids. The V segment lost 1 base and the J segment 10 bases; nucleotides outside the gene matches: 6. Germline-derived CDR1 and CDR2 are SGHTA and FQGNSA.

This clonotype came up many times. This chain connects TRBV20-1 to TRBJ1-1; D is unresolved. This CDR3 is built from 17 residues. Germline lookup yields CDR1 DFQATT and CDR2 SNEGSKA (reference sequence). V lost 0 bases and J 0 bases, leaving 17 bases between the germline ends. The CDR3 sequence is CSARDSLGKRMNTEAFF. The CDR3, as DNA: TGCAGTGCTAGAGATTCGTTAGGGAAGAGGATGAACACTGAAGCTTTCTTT.

At least ten counts were recorded for this clonotype. The CDR3 DNA reads as TGTGCCAGCAGTTTAGCGGGGGCGGACACTGAAGCTTTCTTT. Translating gives CASSLAGADTEAFF. The rearrangement joins TRBV27 to TRBJ1-1; TRBD1 might be the D (6 bases). The CDR3 totals 14 residues. Trimming stripped 2 bases from V and 3 bases from J, with 10 bases between. Per germline, CDR1 MNHEY and CDR2 SMNVEV (reference sequence).

This clonotype was seen more than once but under ten times. This may be a read error: a much more frequent sequence differs by one nucleotide. V usage is TRBV2 and J usage is TRBJ1-5, with 8 bases fitting TRBD1. The CDR3 covers 14 residues. The junction had 8 bases not matched to a gene; V was cut back by 11 bases and J by 2 bases. Germline CDR1 reads SNHLY; CDR2 reads FYNNEI. The CDR3 DNA follows: TGTGCCTGTCGGAAGGACAGGGGCAATCAGCCCCAGCATTTT. This gives the protein CACRKDRGNQPQHF.

This clonotype came up many times. The chain is built from TRBV2 and TRBJ2-2; 9 nucleotides align to TRBD2. Trimming cost V 3 bases and J 5 bases; bases outside gene matches: 4. CDR1 and CDR2 (germline): SNHLY, FYNNEI. There are 15 residues in the CDR3. In DNA form, the CDR3 reads TGTGCCAGCAGTGATAGACTAGCGGTGACCGGGGAGCTGTTTTTT. It is translated as CASSDRLAVTGELFF.

The CDR3 coding sequence is TGTGCCAGCAGTTTCGGTCCTGAAGCTTTCTTT. Residues: CASSFGPEAFF. V usage is TRBV28 and J usage is TRBJ1-1; D not certain. V dropped 3 bases and J dropped 6 bases, with 5 bases sitting between them. Germline V gene sequence: CDR1 MDHEN, CDR2 SYDVKM. The CDR3 contains 11 residues.

This clonotype has just a few counts. The CDR3 protein is CSAPGVPYNEQFF. CDR3 DNA: TGCAGTGCCCCGGGAGTCCCCTACAATGAGCAGTTCTTC. The chain links TRBV20-1 to TRBJ2-1; weak D call: TRBD2 (6 bases). CDR3 size: 13 residues. The V gene's germline CDR1 is DFQATT and CDR2 SNEGSKA (reference sequence). The V and J ends lost 6 bases and 2 bases respectively, with 11 bases between them.

This clonotype has ten or more counts. The V call is TRBV30, the J call TRBJ1-1; maybe TRBD1 (6 bases). V shed 3 bases and J shed 6 bases, with 14 bases lying between them. Germline assignment: CDR1 GTSNPN and CDR2 SVGIG (reference sequence). CDR3 length equals 13 residues. Here the CDR3 DNA reads TGTGCCTGGAGAACAGGGTTGTTTTCTGAAGCTTTCTTT. Translating gives CAWRTGLFSEAFF.

The table lists this clonotype with many counts. V and J are TRBV28 and TRBJ1-1; TRBD1 aligns across 7 bases. Trimming cost V 6 bases and J 4 bases; bases outside gene matches: 11. The CDR3 consists of 15 residues. CDR1 is MDHEN and CDR2 is SYDVKM in the germline V gene. The CDR3 protein is CASRRVDRVGTEAFF. CDR3 sequence (DNA): TGTGCCAGCAGGCGCGTTGACAGGGTTGGCACTGAAGCTTTCTTT. The variable domain in full, completed from reference TRBV28 and TRBJ1-1, reads DVKVTQSSRYLVKRTGEKVFLECVQDMDHENMFWYRQDPGLGLRLIYFSYDVKMKEKGDIPEGYSVSREKKERFSLILESASTNQTSMYLCASRRVDRVGTEAFFGQGTRLTVV.

This clonotype was seen only a few times. This may come from a read error, since a much larger clone is one base off. The rearrangement joins TRBV12-3 or TRBV12-4 to TRBJ2-6; D may be TRBD1 (5 bases). The CDR3 is made up of 18 amino acids. CDR3 nucleotide sequence: TGTGCCAGCAGGCCAACAGAATACCAAAATCTTGGGGCCAGCGTCCTGACTTTC. It encodes CASRPTEYQNLGASVLTF.

The CDR3 region is CASSLSGVPDEQYF. In DNA form, the CDR3 reads TGTGCCAGCAGCTTAAGTGGGGTTCCCGACGAGCAGTACTTC. The V gene is TRBV7-9, the J gene TRBJ2-7, with no clear D. From germline, CDR1 is SEHNR and CDR2 FQNEAQ (reference sequence). This CDR3 is built from 14 residues. Between the trimmed V and J ends, which lost 2 bases and 5 bases, there was a span of 13 bases.

This clonotype was seen many times. The rearrangement uses TRBV24-1 and TRBJ1-2; D perhaps matches TRBD1 (5 bases). CDR3 length: 14 residues. V lost 4 bases and J 2 bases, leaving 10 bases between the germline ends. Germline CDR1 reads KGHDR; CDR2 reads SFDVKD. This chain's CDR3 is CATSESRENYGYTF. CDR3 sequence (DNA): TGTGCCACCAGTGAGAGCAGGGAAAACTATGGCTACACCTTC.

This clonotype was observed a handful of times. The chain carries TRBV5-1 and TRBJ2-4; D not certain. There are 17 residues in the CDR3. The V gene's germline CDR1 is SGHRS and CDR2 YFSETQ. The V gene lost 0 bases and the J gene lost 10 bases, with 23 bases spanning the gap. CDR3 amino acids: CASSLAISAGAARIQYF. In DNA, the CDR3 is TGCGCCAGCAGCTTGGCCATCTCCGCAGGCGCAGCTCGGATTCAGTACTTC.

V is TRBV11-1 and J is TRBJ2-3, with D possibly being TRBD2 (5 bases). V lost 2 bases and J 2 bases, leaving 11 bases between the germline ends. CDR3 size: 15 residues. Germline V gene sequence: CDR1 SGHAT, CDR2 FQDESV (reference sequence). The DNA of the CDR3 is TGTGCCAGCAGCTTAACCGGACTCGCCACAGATACGCAGTATTTT. Amino acid sequence: CASSLTGLATDTQYF.

This clonotype has at least ten counts. The rearrangement joins TRBV7-2 to TRBJ1-4, with TRBD1 as a possible D gene (5 bases). From germline, CDR1 is SGHTA and CDR2 FQGNSA. With 10 bases removed from V and 6 bases from J, the gap between germline ends came to 15 bases. CDR3 size: 13 residues. The CDR3: CATRRGPDEKLFF. CDR3 nucleotides: TGTGCCACTAGGAGGGGACCCGATGAAAAACTGTTTTTT.

This clonotype has at least ten counts. J is TRBJ2-7 and V is TRBV11-2, with 11 nucleotides matching TRBD1. The CDR3 consists of 15 residues. V lost 4 bases, J lost 5 bases, and 7 bases stayed unmatched. CDR1 and CDR2 from the germline V gene are SGHAT and FQNNGV. The CDR3 sequence is CASSSPRDRGNEQYF. The CDR3 coding sequence is TGTGCCAGCAGCTCCCCCCGGGACAGGGGGAACGAGCAGTACTTC.